The rows below give T cell receptor beta chains drawn from one sample of a study of blood T cell repertoires in COVID-19. The data were produced by immunoSEQ multiplex PCR, yet TCRdb's version contains in-frame clones alone and is incomplete. This sample has 130,000 to 150,000 clones, with approximately 90% found just once. Source material: PBMCs or T cells enriched from blood (not recorded which). Receptors were obtained from a woman aged 25 to 39 with acute COVID-19. The CDR3 runs from the conserved cysteine through the conserved F or W. The order of the fields is D gene, V gene, J gene, clone size, CDR3 DNA, CDR3 protein. D genes are given only for firm matches. A clone size is listed for some rows: how often the clone was seen (once, few, many), or a class if it is expanded.

TRBD1	TRBV25-1	TRBJ2-7	once	TGTGCCAGCAGCCCTATGGGGACAGTTGACGAGCAGTACTTC	CASSPMGTVDEQYF
-	TRBV4-3	TRBJ2-2	once	TGCGCCAGCAGCCAAGATTGGGTGCAGAGGGTCACCGGGGAGCTGTTTTTT	CASSQDWVQRVTGELFF
-	TRBV27	TRBJ2-3	-	TGTGCCAGCAGTTTATTAACTAGCACAGATACGCAGTATTTT	CASSLLTSTDTQYF
TRBD1	TRBV28	TRBJ2-7	-	TGTGCCAGCAGTTTTCGCCCGGGACAGAGCTACGAGCAGTACTTC	CASSFRPGQSYEQYF
-	TRBV6-5	TRBJ2-2	-	TGTGCCAGCAGTTACTCGGTGGCAGGGGAGCTGTTTTTT	CASSYSVAGELFF
TRBD2	TRBV5-1	TRBJ2-7	-	TGCGCCAGCAGCTTGGTCTCCCTAGCGGGAGAGGGCTCCTACGAGCAGTACTTC	CASSLVSLAGEGSYEQYF
TRBD1	TRBV5-4	TRBJ2-3	-	TGTGCCAGCAGCTTGGGGACAGGGGGGGATACGCAGTATTTT	CASSLGTGGDTQYF
TRBD1	TRBV28	TRBJ1-2	-	TGTGCCAGCAGTCCGAGGGACAGGGCCTATGGCTACACCTTC	CASSPRDRAYGYTF
TRBD1	TRBV3-1/TRBV3-2	TRBJ2-7	-	TGTGCCAGCAGGGGACAGATAACTGAGCAGTACTTC	CASRGQITEQYF
-	TRBV19	TRBJ1-5	-	TGTGCCAGTACCCCGGGGACACATAGCAATCAGCCCCAGCATTTT	CASTPGTHSNQPQHF
TRBD1	TRBV18	TRBJ1-3	-	TGTGCCAGCTCAACGACAGGGGGAACCATATATTTT	CASSTTGGTIYF